Described below is a single T cell receptor (beta chain) sequence and its context. Its antigen is still unknown. Each CDR3 protein is one row after TCRdb ran MiXCR on the reads. Seen here are roughly 180,000 distinct CDR3 sequences, about 20% observed once, and the top ten hold 25%. The data stem from a study of T cell repertoires in cytomegalovirus infection. Overall study: Indications of both CMV infection and matching HLA type were provided by public TCR beta signatures. Whole-study findings and limits: Totalled public TCR beta family frequency picked out people who carried CMV plus the relevant HLA.

The source material was CD8+ T cells from cultured PBMCs, sampled from culture after CMV antigen stimulation. This TCR derives from a human donor in good health (CMV status not recorded). Some clones in this sample may be carry-over from other donors' samples.

The CDR3 loop is CSVEGGGRTARNYGYTF. Here the CDR3 DNA reads TGCAGCGTTGAAGGGGGGGGGCGGACAGCGAGAAACTATGGCTACACCTTC. This chain joins TRBV29-1 and TRBJ1-2; perhaps TRBD1 as D (6 bases). The CDR3 has 17 amino acids. Trimming shortened V by 1 base and J by 2 bases, and 20 bases separated the two germline ends. CDR1 and CDR2 from the germline V gene are SQVTM and ANQGSEA.